These 22 T cell receptor beta chains originate from one sample sequenced in a study of T cell responses to AZD1222 COVID-19 vaccine. The table came from immunoSEQ multiplex PCR; TCRdb's copy has only in-frame clones and leaves some out. There are around 59,000 clones in the sample; roughly 89% occur only once, and 5.5% to 7% lies in the top ten. Sequenced material: peripheral blood, taken 28 days after the second AZD1222 dose. The source of these receptors is an adult who received the AZD1222 COVID-19 vaccine.

The chain joins TRBV7-3 to TRBJ2-1, with D perhaps being TRBD1 or TRBD2 (6 bases each). This CDR3 is built from 14 residues. V lost 6 bases and J lost 9, with 18 bases in between. Germline V gives CDR1 SGHTA, CDR2 FQGTGA. The CDR3 sequence is CASSPFGGEGEQFF. The CDR3 bases are TGTGCCAGCAGTCCTTTCGGGGGCGAGGGTGAGCAGTTCTTC.

This sequence joins TRBV5-1 and TRBJ2-7; 9 bases fit TRBD2. The trim removed 1 base at V and 9 bases at J, leaving 17 bases unmatched. The CDR3 spans 17 residues. CDR1 is SGHRS and CDR2 is YFSETQ in the germline V gene. The CDR3 DNA reads TGCGCCAGCAGCTTGTGGGTAGCGGGAGAGGAACATCGGGTGCAGTACTTC. The encoded protein is CASSLWVAGEEHRVQYF.

The chain links TRBV5-1 to TRBJ1-1; D is unresolved. The CDR3 spans 15 residues. CDR1 SGHRS and CDR2 YFSETQ come from the germline V gene. Between the trimmed V and J ends, which lost 4 bases and 0 bases, there was a span of 13 bases. CDR3 sequence: CASSPEAPMNTEAFF. CDR3 DNA: TGCGCCAGCAGCCCCGAGGCACCAATGAACACTGAAGCTTTCTTT. Full variable domain (rest looked up from reference TRBV5-1 and TRBJ1-1): KAGVTQTPRYLIKTRGQQVTLSCSPISGHRSVSWYQQTPGQGLQFLFEYFSETQRNKGNFPGRFSGRQFSNSRSEMNVSTLELGDSALYLCASSPEAPMNTEAFFGQGTRLTVV.

The V and J genes are TRBV19 and TRBJ1-1, with D possibly being TRBD1 (6 bases). The CDR3 has 13 amino acids. Trimming left V 6 bases short and J 3 bases short, with 11 bases between. Germline V lookup: CDR1 LNHDA, CDR2 SQIVND (reference sequence). CDR3 coding DNA: TGTGCCAGTAGCCAACAGGGCTACACTGAAGCTTTCTTT. It translates to CASSQQGYTEAFF.

This chain links TRBV6-1 with TRBJ1-2; D is possibly TRBD1 (6 bases). V gave up 4 bases and J gave up 7 bases, with 22 bases separating them. CDR3 length: 16 amino acids. Germline assignment: CDR1 MNHNS and CDR2 SASEGT. CDR3 loop: CASSAAHRAQSGGYTF. In nucleotides, the CDR3 is TGTGCCAGCAGTGCCGCCCACAGGGCCCAGTCGGGTGGCTACACCTTC.

The chain recombines TRBV18 with TRBJ1-4; D gene ambiguous. CDR3 size: 15 residues. Trimming cost V 0 bases and J 2 bases, with 7 bases left between them. Germline V gives CDR1 KGHSH, CDR2 LQKENI. The chain's CDR3 is CASSPPMGTNEKLFF. In DNA, the CDR3 is TGTGCCAGCTCACCACCGATGGGTACTAATGAAAAACTGTTTTTT. Full variable domain (missing parts from reference TRBV18 and TRBJ1-4): NAGVMQNPRHLVRRRGQEARLRCSPMKGHSHVYWYRQLPEEGLKFMVYLQKENIIDESGMPKERFSAEFPKEGPSILRIQQVVRGDSAAYFCASSPPMGTNEKLFFGSGTQLSVL.

CDR3 bases: TGTGCCAGCAGCCGACAGGGGGCAATCGCGGATACGCAGTATTTT. This translates into CASSRQGAIADTQYF. This chain connects TRBV5-8 to TRBJ2-3; the match to TRBD1 covers 10 bases. Germline V gives CDR1 SGHTS, CDR2 YDEGEE. The CDR3 has 15 amino acids. After removal of 4 bases from V and 6 bases from J, the junction contained 8 bases not matched to a gene.

This chain links TRBV6-1 with TRBJ1-5; TRBD1 matches at 7 bases. Per the germline V gene, CDR1 is MNHNS and CDR2 is SASEGT. J was trimmed by 3 bases and V by 2 bases; bases with no gene match: 1. There are 14 residues in the CDR3. CDR3 nucleotide sequence: TGTGCCAGCAGTGAACAGGGGGTCAATCAGCCCCAGCATTTT. The encoded protein is CASSEQGVNQPQHF.

V gene TRBV11-2 combines with J gene TRBJ2-1; D possibly corresponds to TRBD2 (7 bases). The germline V gene encodes CDR1 SGHAT and CDR2 FQNNGV. CDR3 length: 19 residues. V lost 5 bases and J 6 bases, leaving 29 bases between the germline ends. CDR3 amino acids: CASSLEGRRLGGELNEQFF. The CDR3, as DNA: TGTGCCAGCAGCCTGGAGGGTAGGAGACTAGGGGGGGAACTCAATGAGCAGTTCTTC.

This sequence joins TRBV9 and TRBJ2-2; tentatively, D is TRBD2 (5 bases). CDR1 and CDR2 (germline): SGDLS, YYNGEE. The CDR3 length is 13 residues. The chain's CDR3 is CASRGSNTGELFF. CDR3 in DNA: TGTGCGAGCCGGGGTTCGAACACCGGGGAGCTGTTTTTT. The complete variable domain, with remaining parts taken from reference TRBV9 and TRBJ2-2, reads DSGVTQTPKHLITATGQRVTLRCSPRSGDLSVYWYQQSLDQGLQFLIQYYNGEERAKGNILERFSAQQFPDLHSELNLSSLELGDSALYFCASRGSNTGELFFGEGSRLTVL.

V gene TRBV5-6 combines with J gene TRBJ2-5; 10 bases map to TRBD2. Germline V gene sequence: CDR1 SGHDT, CDR2 YYEEEE. The junction had 5 bases not matched to a gene; V was cut back by 2 bases and J by 7 bases. The CDR3 has 14 amino acids. The CDR3 protein is CASSLGTSVGTQYF. The CDR3, as DNA: TGTGCCAGCAGCTTAGGGACTAGCGTGGGGACCCAGTACTTC.

This clone appeared once. This chain links TRBV11-2 with TRBJ2-7; TRBD2 agrees at 9 bases. CDR1 and CDR2 from the germline V gene are SGHAT and FQNNGV. This CDR3 is 14 amino acids long. Trimming took 4 bases from V and 3 from J; bases not matched to a gene: 4. The DNA of the CDR3 is TGTGCCAGCAGCTATAGCGGGAGTTTCTACGAGCAGTACTTC. Encoded protein: CASSYSGSFYEQYF.

This clone was found once. The chain recombines TRBV12-3 or TRBV12-4 with TRBJ2-2, with D uncertain. The CDR3 is 13 amino acids. With 5 bases removed from V and 8 bases from J, the gap between germline ends came to 12 bases. The CDR3 bases are TGTGCCAGCAGTACGGGCCTACCAGGGGAGCTGTTTTTT. Its protein product is CASSTGLPGELFF.

V and J are TRBV30 and TRBJ2-7; 7 bases fit TRBD2. V lost 3 bases, J lost 3 bases, and 8 bases stayed unmatched. The CDR3 is 14 amino acids. Germline V lookup: CDR1 GTSNPN, CDR2 SVGIG (reference sequence). The chain's CDR3 is CAWRNGGVVYEQYF. In nucleotides, the CDR3 is TGTGCCTGGAGAAATGGGGGGGTAGTCTACGAGCAGTACTTC.

This clone was seen a single time. V and J are TRBV27 and TRBJ2-1; D is unresolved. This CDR3 contains 17 residues. V gave up 1 base and J gave up 2 bases, with 15 bases separating them. In germline, CDR1 is MNHEY, CDR2 SMNVEV (reference sequence). The CDR3 loop reads CASSLLNPLPPYNEQFF. In DNA form, the CDR3 reads TGTGCCAGCAGTTTATTGAACCCCTTACCCCCCTACAATGAGCAGTTCTTC.

The rearrangement links TRBV5-1 to TRBJ1-3; the D gene is possibly TRBD1 (5 bases). The CDR3 totals 14 residues. V was shortened by 4 bases and J by 2 bases, with 10 bases between the two germline ends. In germline, CDR1 is SGHRS, CDR2 YFSETQ. The CDR3 sequence is CASSLGGAGNTIYF. The CDR3 nucleotides are TGCGCCAGCAGCCTGGGGGGGGCTGGAAACACCATATATTTT.

The chain uses TRBV5-6 and TRBJ1-1, with D unclear. Germline CDR1 SGHDT, CDR2 YYEEEE. The CDR3 has 11 amino acids. Trimming removed 7 bases at V and 5 bases at J, with 9 bases between. The CDR3 protein is CASGLSTEAFF. The CDR3 DNA follows: TGTGCCAGCGGTTTGTCAACTGAAGCTTTCTTT.

This chain connects TRBV28 to TRBJ1-6; tentatively, D is TRBD1 (6 bases). The CDR3 spans 17 residues. Looked up from germline, CDR1 is MDHEN and CDR2 is SYDVKM. Between the trimmed V and J ends, which lost 4 bases and 0 bases, there was a span of 13 bases. CDR3 DNA sequence: TGTGCCAGCAGTTCCGTACAGGGAAACTCCTATAATTCACCCCTCCACTTT. Its translation: CASSSVQGNSYNSPLHF.

V and J are TRBV5-1 and TRBJ1-3, with D possibly TRBD1 on 5 matching bases. Germline V gene sequence: CDR1 SGHRS, CDR2 YFSETQ. V was cut by 5 bases and J by 0 bases, with 9 bases left in between. CDR3 length equals 14 residues. The CDR3 DNA is TGCGCCAGCAGGGACATTGGCTCTGGAAACACCATATATTTT. It specifies CASRDIGSGNTIYF.

This clone was observed once. The CDR3 nucleotides are TGTGCCAGCAGCCAGGGACAGGGTAGTGAAAAACTGTTTTTT. Protein sequence: CASSQGQGSEKLFF. The V gene is TRBV3-1 (or the pseudogene TRBV3-2), the J gene TRBJ1-4; the match to TRBD1 covers 9 bases. The CDR3 has 14 residues. Germline lookup yields CDR1 LGHDT and CDR2 YNNKEL (reference sequence). V was clipped by 3 bases and J by 7 bases; unmatched bases: 3.

The chain recombines TRBV11-3 with TRBJ1-3; D unclear. In germline, CDR1 is SGHNT, CDR2 YENEEA. The V gene lost 0 bases and the J gene lost 9 bases, with 6 bases spanning the gap. This CDR3 has 12 residues. The CDR3 sequence is CASSLDRSTIYF. For the CDR3, the DNA is TGTGCCAGCAGCTTAGATCGGAGCACCATATATTTT.

The V and J genes are TRBV6-2 or TRBV6-3 and TRBJ1-5; maybe TRBD1 (6 bases). Trimming shortened V by 5 bases and J by 4 bases, and 12 bases separated the two germline ends. Germline CDR1 is MNHEY and CDR2 is SVGEGT. The length of the CDR3 is 14 residues. The CDR3, as DNA: TGTGCCAGCAGTCCCCGACAGGCAAATCAGCCCCAGCATTTT. Translation gives CASSPRQANQPQHF.